This is a list of T cell receptor beta chains from one sample in a study of T cell responses to AZD1222 COVID-19 vaccine. Data came from immunoSEQ multiplex PCR; TCRdb stores just in-frame clones and leaves some out. The sample lists roughly 120,000 clones; over 90% were seen once. Source: peripheral blood, taken on day 0 of AZD1222 vaccination. Receptors were obtained from an adult in good health. Each CDR3 is given with its conserved first and last residue. Each record gives: CDR3 DNA, CDR3 protein, clone size, V gene, J gene, D gene. The D gene is left open where the match is weak. Clone size, where shown, is once, few, many, or a class for clones that have expanded.

CDR3 DNA: TGTGCCAGCAGCCAGTCGACAGGGAATACTGAAGCTTTCTTT; CDR3 protein: CASSQSTGNTEAFF; clone size: -; V gene: TRBV14; J gene: TRBJ1-1; D gene: TRBD1
CDR3 DNA: TGTGCCAGCAGCGAGGGACTAGGGGATTTGCATGAGCAGTTCTTC; CDR3 protein: CASSEGLGDLHEQFF; clone size: -; V gene: TRBV9; J gene: TRBJ2-1; D gene: TRBD2
CDR3 DNA: TGTGCCAGCAGTGGTGACCAAGAGACCCAGTACTTC; CDR3 protein: CASSGDQETQYF; clone size: -; V gene: TRBV2; J gene: TRBJ2-5; D gene: -
CDR3 DNA: TGCGCCAGCGGCCCGACAGGGAGCGGGAGTGTTGACGAGCAGTACTTC; CDR3 protein: CASGPTGSGSVDEQYF; clone size: -; V gene: TRBV23-1; J gene: TRBJ2-7; D gene: -
CDR3 DNA: TGTGCCAGCATTTCAGACAGGTCCAAGGTTGTTTGCAATCAGCCCCAGCATTTT; CDR3 protein: CASISDRSKVVCNQPQHF; clone size: -; V gene: TRBV21-1; J gene: TRBJ1-5; D gene: -
CDR3 DNA: TGTGCCAGCAGTTTCGCTTCGGGGGTCGAGCAGTACTTC; CDR3 protein: CASSFASGVEQYF; clone size: -; V gene: TRBV12-3/TRBV12-4; J gene: TRBJ2-7; D gene: -
CDR3 DNA: TGTGCCAGCAGCGGAGTCAGAACTAGCGGGAGTGGCTATGAGCAGTTCTTC; CDR3 protein: CASSGVRTSGSGYEQFF; clone size: -; V gene: TRBV2; J gene: TRBJ2-1; D gene: TRBD2
CDR3 DNA: TGTGCCAGCAGTGTCGAGGGCGGCCAAATCTACGAGCAGTACTTC; CDR3 protein: CASSVEGGQIYEQYF; clone size: -; V gene: TRBV2; J gene: TRBJ2-7; D gene: -
CDR3 DNA: TGCGCCAGCAGCCAGGGCCTGAGCTCCTACGAGCAGTACTTC; CDR3 protein: CASSQGLSSYEQYF; clone size: -; V gene: TRBV4-3; J gene: TRBJ2-7; D gene: -
CDR3 DNA: TGTGCCACCAGCAGGGCAGCAGGGAAAGCACACTATGGCTACACCTTC; CDR3 protein: CATSRAAGKAHYGYTF; clone size: -; V gene: TRBV15; J gene: TRBJ1-2; D gene: -
CDR3 DNA: TGTGCCAGCAGGTTAACTAGCGGGAGGTACAATGAGCAGTTCTTC; CDR3 protein: CASRLTSGRYNEQFF; clone size: -; V gene: TRBV28; J gene: TRBJ2-1; D gene: TRBD2
CDR3 DNA: TGTGCCAGCAGCTTGGGAGGGACTAGCGGGAGGAATGAGCAGTTCTTC; CDR3 protein: CASSLGGTSGRNEQFF; clone size: once; V gene: TRBV5-4; J gene: TRBJ2-1; D gene: TRBD2
CDR3 DNA: TGTGCCAGTAGTTTACAGGGGGCTTACACTGAAGCTTTCTTT; CDR3 protein: CASSLQGAYTEAFF; clone size: -; V gene: TRBV19; J gene: TRBJ1-1; D gene: TRBD1
CDR3 DNA: TGTGCCAGCAGTGAATATATTGGACAGGGGGCTTCACCCCTCCACTTT; CDR3 protein: CASSEYIGQGASPLHF; clone size: -; V gene: TRBV25-1; J gene: TRBJ1-6; D gene: TRBD1
CDR3 DNA: TGTGCCTGGAGCCCGGGACAGGGGGCTTCACCCCTCCACTTT; CDR3 protein: CAWSPGQGASPLHF; clone size: -; V gene: TRBV30; J gene: TRBJ1-6; D gene: TRBD1
CDR3 DNA: TGTGCCAGTAGTATAGCTGGGGGGGGCCCAGAGACCCAGTACTTC; CDR3 protein: CASSIAGGGPETQYF; clone size: -; V gene: TRBV19; J gene: TRBJ2-5; D gene: -
CDR3 DNA: TGTGCCAGCAGAACAACCCTTTGGGACAGGGAATACGAGCAGTACTTC; CDR3 protein: CASRTTLWDREYEQYF; clone size: -; V gene: TRBV14; J gene: TRBJ2-7; D gene: TRBD1
CDR3 DNA: TGTGCCAGCAGAGTGACCGGGACAGGACCCCAAGAGACCCAGTACTTC; CDR3 protein: CASRVTGTGPQETQYF; clone size: once; V gene: TRBV7-9; J gene: TRBJ2-5; D gene: TRBD1
CDR3 DNA: TGCGCCAGCAGTCACCCGCCCTTCGACAGGGCCACAGGAGGGGGCTACACCTTC; CDR3 protein: CASSHPPFDRATGGGYTF; clone size: -; V gene: TRBV23-1; J gene: TRBJ1-2; D gene: TRBD1
CDR3 DNA: TGTGCCAGCAGCTCAGGCGCTTCCGGTAATCAGCCCCAGCATTTT; CDR3 protein: CASSSGASGNQPQHF; clone size: -; V gene: TRBV11-2; J gene: TRBJ1-5; D gene: -
CDR3 DNA: TGTGCCAGCAGCTCGACCTATGGGGTGTTTGGCACTGAAGCTTTCTTT; CDR3 protein: CASSSTYGVFGTEAFF; clone size: -; V gene: TRBV7-2; J gene: TRBJ1-1; D gene: -
CDR3 DNA: TGCGCCAGCAGCTGGACACCGGGGGACACTGAAGCTTTCTTT; CDR3 protein: CASSWTPGDTEAFF; clone size: -; V gene: TRBV5-1; J gene: TRBJ1-1; D gene: -
CDR3 DNA: TGTGCCAGCAGCTTAGGGACAAACAATGAGCAGTTCTTC; CDR3 protein: CASSLGTNNEQFF; clone size: -; V gene: TRBV7-2; J gene: TRBJ2-1; D gene: -
CDR3 DNA: TGCGCCAGCAGCGCGACAGGGTCGGCCGCTGAAGCTTTCTTT; CDR3 protein: CASSATGSAAEAFF; clone size: -; V gene: TRBV5-1; J gene: TRBJ1-1; D gene: TRBD1
CDR3 DNA: TGCGCCAGCAGCCAAGGGACAGGGGGCATCTTAAATACTGAAGCTTTCTTT; CDR3 protein: CASSQGTGGILNTEAFF; clone size: -; V gene: TRBV4-1; J gene: TRBJ1-1; D gene: TRBD1
CDR3 DNA: TGTGCCAGCAGCACTAGCGGGAGGCCTCCCTACGAGCAGTACTTC; CDR3 protein: CASSTSGRPPYEQYF; clone size: -; V gene: TRBV11-2; J gene: TRBJ2-7; D gene: TRBD2
CDR3 DNA: TGTGCCAGCAGTGATTCCGGGACAGGGTCCTACGAGCAGTACTTC; CDR3 protein: CASSDSGTGSYEQYF; clone size: -; V gene: TRBV25-1; J gene: TRBJ2-7; D gene: TRBD1
CDR3 DNA: TGTGCCAGCAGCCAAGATGGCCAGAACACTGAAGCTTTCTTT; CDR3 protein: CASSQDGQNTEAFF; clone size: -; V gene: TRBV3-1/TRBV3-2; J gene: TRBJ1-1; D gene: -
CDR3 DNA: TGTGCCATCAGTGTCGCAGGTACTACCTACGAGCAGTACTTC; CDR3 protein: CAISVAGTTYEQYF; clone size: few; V gene: TRBV10-3; J gene: TRBJ2-7; D gene: -
CDR3 DNA: TGCAGCGTTGTTGGCAGGTACACTGAAGCTTTCTTT; CDR3 protein: CSVVGRYTEAFF; clone size: once; V gene: TRBV29-1; J gene: TRBJ1-1; D gene: -
CDR3 DNA: TGTGCCAGCAGTGAACGGAGTAGAGGCTACGAGCAGTACTTC; CDR3 protein: CASSERSRGYEQYF; clone size: few; V gene: TRBV6-1; J gene: TRBJ2-7; D gene: -
CDR3 DNA: TGTGCCAGCAGCCGAAAGGGACAGTCCTACGAGCAGTACTTC; CDR3 protein: CASSRKGQSYEQYF; clone size: -; V gene: TRBV4-2; J gene: TRBJ2-7; D gene: TRBD1
CDR3 DNA: TGTGCCAGCAGCACCTACCGGGGCTCCTCCTACAATGAGCAGTTCTTC; CDR3 protein: CASSTYRGSSYNEQFF; clone size: -; V gene: TRBV7-2; J gene: TRBJ2-1; D gene: -
CDR3 DNA: TGTGCCAGCACTGGCGGGATATTCAATGAGCAGTTCTTC; CDR3 protein: CASTGGIFNEQFF; clone size: -; V gene: TRBV27; J gene: TRBJ2-1; D gene: -
CDR3 DNA: TGTGCCAGCAGCCCAGGGGTACAGGGAGATGGCTACACCTTC; CDR3 protein: CASSPGVQGDGYTF; clone size: -; V gene: TRBV7-2; J gene: TRBJ1-2; D gene: -
CDR3 DNA: TGTGCCTGGAGCCCGTTGGGACTACGACTCTACGAGCAGTACTTC; CDR3 protein: CAWSPLGLRLYEQYF; clone size: -; V gene: TRBV30; J gene: TRBJ2-7; D gene: TRBD2
CDR3 DNA: TGTGCCAGCAGTTTAAGGGGACAGGTCACAGATACGCAGTATTTT; CDR3 protein: CASSLRGQVTDTQYF; clone size: -; V gene: TRBV27; J gene: TRBJ2-3; D gene: TRBD1
CDR3 DNA: TGTGCCAGCAGGACAGAGTTCTATGGCTACACCTTC; CDR3 protein: CASRTEFYGYTF; clone size: -; V gene: TRBV19; J gene: TRBJ1-2; D gene: -
CDR3 DNA: TGTGCCAGCAGTTTGGGAGGGAGTGGCTACGAGCAGTACTTC; CDR3 protein: CASSLGGSGYEQYF; clone size: -; V gene: TRBV28; J gene: TRBJ2-7; D gene: TRBD2
CDR3 DNA: TGTGCCACCAGTTGGGCTGGAGATACGCAGTATTTT; CDR3 protein: CATSWAGDTQYF; clone size: -; V gene: TRBV24-1; J gene: TRBJ2-3; D gene: -
CDR3 DNA: TGTGCCAGCGACGGAGTGATCGACGAGCAGTACTTC; CDR3 protein: CASDGVIDEQYF; clone size: -; V gene: TRBV6-5; J gene: TRBJ2-7; D gene: -